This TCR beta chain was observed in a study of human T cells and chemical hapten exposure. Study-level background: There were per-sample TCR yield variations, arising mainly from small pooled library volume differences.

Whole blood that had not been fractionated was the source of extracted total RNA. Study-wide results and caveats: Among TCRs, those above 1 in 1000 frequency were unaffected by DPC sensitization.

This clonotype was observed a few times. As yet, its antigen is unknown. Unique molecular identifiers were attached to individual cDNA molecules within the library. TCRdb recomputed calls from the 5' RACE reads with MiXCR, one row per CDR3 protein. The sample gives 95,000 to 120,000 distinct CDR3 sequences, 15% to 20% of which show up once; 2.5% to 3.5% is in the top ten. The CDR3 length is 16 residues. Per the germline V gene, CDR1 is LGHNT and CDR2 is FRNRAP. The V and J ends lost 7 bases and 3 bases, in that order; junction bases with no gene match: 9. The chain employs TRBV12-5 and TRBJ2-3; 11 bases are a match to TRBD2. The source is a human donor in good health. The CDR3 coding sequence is TGTGCTAGTGCCTTGACCCTAGCGGGAGGAACAGATACGCAGTATTTT. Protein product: CASALTLAGGTDTQYF.